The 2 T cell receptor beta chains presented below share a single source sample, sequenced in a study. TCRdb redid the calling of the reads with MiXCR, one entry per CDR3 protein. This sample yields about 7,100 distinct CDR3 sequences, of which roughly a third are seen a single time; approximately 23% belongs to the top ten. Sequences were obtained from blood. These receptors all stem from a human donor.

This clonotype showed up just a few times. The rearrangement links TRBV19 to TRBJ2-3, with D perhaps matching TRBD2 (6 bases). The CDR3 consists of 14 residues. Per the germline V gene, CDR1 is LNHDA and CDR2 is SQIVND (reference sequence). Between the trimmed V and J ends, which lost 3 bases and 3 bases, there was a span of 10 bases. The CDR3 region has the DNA TGTGCCAGTAGTATCGGCGGGACTACAGATACGCAGTATTTT. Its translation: CASSIGGTTDTQYF.

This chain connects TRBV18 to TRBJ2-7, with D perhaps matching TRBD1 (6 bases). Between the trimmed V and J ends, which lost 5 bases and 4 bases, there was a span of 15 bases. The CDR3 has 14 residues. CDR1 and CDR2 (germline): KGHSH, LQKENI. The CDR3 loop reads CASSATGSVYEQYF. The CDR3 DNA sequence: TGTGCCAGCTCAGCAACAGGGAGCGTATACGAGCAGTACTTC.